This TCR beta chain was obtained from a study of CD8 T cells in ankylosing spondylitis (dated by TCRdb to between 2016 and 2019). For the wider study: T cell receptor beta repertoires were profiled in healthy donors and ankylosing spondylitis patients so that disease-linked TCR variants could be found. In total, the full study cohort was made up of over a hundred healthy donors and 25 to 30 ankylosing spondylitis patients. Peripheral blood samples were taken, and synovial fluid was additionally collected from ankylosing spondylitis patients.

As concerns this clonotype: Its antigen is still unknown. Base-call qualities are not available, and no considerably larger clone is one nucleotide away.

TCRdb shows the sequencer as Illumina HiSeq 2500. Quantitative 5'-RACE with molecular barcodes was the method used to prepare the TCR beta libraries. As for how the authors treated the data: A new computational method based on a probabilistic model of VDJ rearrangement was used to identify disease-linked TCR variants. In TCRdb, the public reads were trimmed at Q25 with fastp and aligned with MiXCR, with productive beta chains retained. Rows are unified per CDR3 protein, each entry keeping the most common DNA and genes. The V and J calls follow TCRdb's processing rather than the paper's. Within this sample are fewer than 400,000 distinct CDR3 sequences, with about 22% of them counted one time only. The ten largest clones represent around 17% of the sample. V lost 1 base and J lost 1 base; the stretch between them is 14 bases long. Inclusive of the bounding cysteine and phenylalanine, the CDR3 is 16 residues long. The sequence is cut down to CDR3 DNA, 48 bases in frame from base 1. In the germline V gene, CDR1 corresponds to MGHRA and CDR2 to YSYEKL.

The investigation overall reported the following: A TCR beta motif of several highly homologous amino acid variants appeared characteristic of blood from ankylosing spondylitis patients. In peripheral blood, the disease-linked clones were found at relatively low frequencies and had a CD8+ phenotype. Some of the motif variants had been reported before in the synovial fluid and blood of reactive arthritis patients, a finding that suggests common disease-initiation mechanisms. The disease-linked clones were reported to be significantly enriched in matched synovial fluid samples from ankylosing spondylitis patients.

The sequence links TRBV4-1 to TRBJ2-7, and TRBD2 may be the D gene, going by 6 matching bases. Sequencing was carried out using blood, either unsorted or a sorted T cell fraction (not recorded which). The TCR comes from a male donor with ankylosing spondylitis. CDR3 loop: CASSQGAREQSYEQYF. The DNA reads TGCGCCAGCAGCCAAGGGGCGCGGGAACAATCCTACGAGCAGTACTTC.